This TCR beta chain originates from a study of T cell repertoires in cytomegalovirus infection. Overall study context: Through public TCR beta signatures, both CMV infection and matching HLA type were indicated.

TCRdb re-derived calls from the reads in MiXCR, one entry per CDR3 protein. Of about 740,000 distinct CDR3 sequences listed, 35% are singletons. Germline V lookup: CDR1 SGHVS, CDR2 FQNEAQ. The CDR3 is 12 residues long. Between the trimmed V and J ends, which lost 4 bases and 5 bases, there was a span of 7 bases. Whole-study results and caveats: HLA-C-restricted CMV-specific TCR beta clonotypes prevailed in the ex vivo response. Of the TCR beta families, the public ones yielded a cumulative frequency that identified carriers of CMV plus the relevant HLA.

This clonotype was detected only a few times. Its antigen is still unknown. The clonotype was recovered from a human donor in good health (CMV status not recorded). Some clones in this sample may be carry-over from other donors' samples. The sequencing sample was made of PBMCs. The chain employs TRBV7-8 and TRBJ2-3, with TRBD1 as a possible D gene (5 bases). CDR3 in amino acids: CASSSQGDTQYF. CDR3 bases: TGTGCCAGCAGCTCCCAGGGAGATACGCAGTATTTT.